One TCR beta chain is described in this entry. As yet, its antigen is unknown. Germline assignment: CDR1 DFQATT and CDR2 SNEGSKA (reference sequence). This CDR3 has 15 residues. Unmatched junction bases numbered 7, after V lost 4 bases and J lost 0 bases. Constant-region reverse primers amplified full-length variable regions, followed by semi-nested Nested Universal Primer A PCR. MiXCR, applied by TCRdb to the 5' RACE reads, yields one record per CDR3 protein. This table has about 62,000 distinct CDR3 sequences, under 35% appearing once. Study outcomes and limitations: The larger-cohort validation was restricted to a single TCR beta V-J rearrangement rather than whole repertoires.

Sequenced: tumor-infiltrating naive CD4+ T cells sorted from the breast tumor. The subset denotes: naive CD4+ T cells, CD4+CD45RA+CD25-. This TCR was recovered from a female donor with breast cancer. This chain joins TRBV20-1 and TRBJ2-7, with TRBD2 matching 9 bases. CDR3 region: CSAIQGGRASYEQYF. The CDR3 DNA is TGCAGTGCTATCCAAGGCGGGAGGGCCTCCTACGAGCAGTACTTC.